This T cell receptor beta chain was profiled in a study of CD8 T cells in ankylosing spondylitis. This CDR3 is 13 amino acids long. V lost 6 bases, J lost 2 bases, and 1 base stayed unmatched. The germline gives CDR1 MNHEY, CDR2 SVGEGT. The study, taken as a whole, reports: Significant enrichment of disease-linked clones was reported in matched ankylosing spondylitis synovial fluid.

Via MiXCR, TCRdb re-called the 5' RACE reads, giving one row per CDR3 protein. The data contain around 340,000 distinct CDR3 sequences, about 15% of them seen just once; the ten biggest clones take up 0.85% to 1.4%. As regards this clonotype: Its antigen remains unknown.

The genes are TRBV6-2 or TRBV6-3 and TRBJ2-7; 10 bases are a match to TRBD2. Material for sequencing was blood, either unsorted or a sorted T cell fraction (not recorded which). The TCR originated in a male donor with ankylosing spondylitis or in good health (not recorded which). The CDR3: CASRLAGPYEQYF. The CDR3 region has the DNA TGTGCCAGCAGACTAGCGGGGCCCTACGAGCAGTACTTC.